This T cell receptor (beta chain) was sequenced during a study of T cell responses to AZD1222 COVID-19 vaccine. Study-wide background: Samples with a second dose at about 4 or about 12 weeks were pooled together.

Points from the study as a whole: Unmutated regions of variants are reportedly targeted by nearly half of spike-specific TCRs. Females outnumbered males among donors, who were mostly white British; clonal diversity was possibly underestimated. After two AZD1222 doses, spike-specific TCR breadth and depth rose versus day 0.

This CDR3 region has 13 residues. This table comes from immunoSEQ multiplex PCR, and its TCRdb copy is limited to in-frame clones, with some not included. The sample comprises some 130,000 clones, over 90% of which are singletons, and around 5.9% rests with the top ten. This clone occurred a few times. Antigen: not known. The rearrangement uses TRBV21-1 and TRBJ1-5; the table's D call, TRBD1, has no DNA check behind it. TRBV21-1 is a pseudogene. This sample comprised peripheral blood, obtained on day 0 of AZD1222 vaccination. This receptor was identified in an adult in good health. The CDR3 DNA reads TGTGCCAGCAGCACGGTAAACCTTAGAGACAAGTATTTT. It codes for CASSTVNLRDKYF.